Listed below are T cell receptor beta chains from one sample, sequenced in a study of identical twins. MiXCR, run by TCRdb on the 5' RACE reads, gives a single entry per CDR3 protein. This table holds hundreds of thousands of distinct CDR3 sequences, around an eighth found once. The same sample was also studied in work on yellow fever vaccine responses in identical twins.

The source material was PBMCs. The origin of the receptors is a woman under 30 in good health. The CDR3 runs from the conserved cysteine through the conserved F or W. A D gene is named only where the DNA matches it firmly. Clone size is shown for a subset of rows, as once, few, many or a class of expanded clone.

j_call: TRBJ2-7; d_call: TRBD2; clone_size: few; v_call: TRBV2; cdr3_length: 16; cdr3_nt: TGTGCCAGCAGTGAAGCGCTTTCTAGCGGGAGGTACGAGCAGTACTTC; cdr3_aa: CASSEALSSGRYEQYF
j_call: TRBJ2-7; d_call: TRBD1; clone_size: many; v_call: TRBV29-1; cdr3_length: 15; cdr3_nt: TGCAGCGTTGAAGATCCTGGACAGGGGTCCTACGAGCAGTACTTC; cdr3_aa: CSVEDPGQGSYEQYF
j_call: TRBJ2-5; d_call: NA; clone_size: NA; v_call: TRBV12-5; cdr3_length: 13; cdr3_nt: TGTGCTAGTGGTAGGGACTACCAAGAGACCCAGTACTTC; cdr3_aa: CASGRDYQETQYF
j_call: TRBJ2-1; d_call: TRBD2; clone_size: NA; v_call: TRBV20-1; cdr3_length: 15; cdr3_nt: TGCAGTGCAACCGGGACTAGCGGGAACGGCGATGAGCAGTTCTTC; cdr3_aa: CSATGTSGNGDEQFF
j_call: TRBJ2-1; d_call: NA; clone_size: many; v_call: TRBV20-1; cdr3_length: 11; cdr3_nt: TGCAGTGCTACCGGACTTCTGAGGGGGTCCTTC; cdr3_aa: CSATGLLRGSF
j_call: TRBJ2-3; d_call: TRBD1; clone_size: few; v_call: TRBV3-1; cdr3_length: 14; cdr3_nt: TGTGCCAGCAGCCCAAGGACAGGGCCAGATACGCAGTATTTT; cdr3_aa: CASSPRTGPDTQYF
j_call: TRBJ1-4; d_call: NA; clone_size: many; v_call: TRBV15; cdr3_length: 19; cdr3_nt: TGTGCCACCAGCAGAGATGGGGTTCCAGGCCCCACACTCCATGAAAAACTGTTTTTT; cdr3_aa: CATSRDGVPGPTLHEKLFF
j_call: TRBJ2-1; d_call: TRBD2; clone_size: many; v_call: TRBV3-1; cdr3_length: 15; cdr3_nt: TGTGCCAGCAGTCCCGAGGGGACTAGCGGAAATGAGCAGTTCTTC; cdr3_aa: CASSPEGTSGNEQFF
j_call: TRBJ1-1; d_call: TRBD1; clone_size: few; v_call: TRBV7-9; cdr3_length: 17; cdr3_nt: TGTGCCAGCCGTGACAGGGCTTGGCGAGACATGAACACTGAAGCTTTCTTT; cdr3_aa: CASRDRAWRDMNTEAFF
j_call: TRBJ2-1; d_call: TRBD2; clone_size: few; v_call: TRBV15; cdr3_length: 16; cdr3_nt: TGTGCCACCAGCAGGCCCGGGGGGGCAACTTCCAATGAGCAGTTCTTC; cdr3_aa: CATSRPGGATSNEQFF
j_call: TRBJ2-1; d_call: NA; clone_size: NA; v_call: TRBV9; cdr3_length: 15; cdr3_nt: TGTGCCAGCAGCGTAGCTACGGGACTGGGAACTGAGCAGTTCTTC; cdr3_aa: CASSVATGLGTEQFF
j_call: TRBJ2-1; d_call: TRBD2; clone_size: NA; v_call: TRBV12-3/TRBV12-4; cdr3_length: 15; cdr3_nt: TGTGCCAGCAGTTCGAAAGCGGGGGCGTACAATGAGCAGTTCTTC; cdr3_aa: CASSSKAGAYNEQFF
j_call: TRBJ1-6; d_call: NA; clone_size: few; v_call: TRBV20-1; cdr3_length: 14; cdr3_nt: TGCAGTGCTAGATCAACAAGCGGGGTGTCACCCCTCCACTTT; cdr3_aa: CSARSTSGVSPLHF
j_call: TRBJ1-3; d_call: NA; clone_size: NA; v_call: TRBV6-1; cdr3_length: 15; cdr3_nt: TGTGCCAGCACCCCTTGGCTGGGGGCTGGAAACACCATATATTTT; cdr3_aa: CASTPWLGAGNTIYF
j_call: TRBJ2-1; d_call: NA; clone_size: few; v_call: TRBV2; cdr3_length: 14; cdr3_nt: TGTGCCAGCAGTGATGGGGTCCGGGTGGATGAGCAGTTCTTC; cdr3_aa: CASSDGVRVDEQFF
j_call: TRBJ1-6; d_call: TRBD1; clone_size: many; v_call: TRBV7-9; cdr3_length: 15; cdr3_nt: TGTGCCAGCAGCTTATCCGGACAGGGGGGATCACCCCTCCACTTT; cdr3_aa: CASSLSGQGGSPLHF
j_call: TRBJ2-3; d_call: TRBD1; clone_size: few; v_call: TRBV4-1; cdr3_length: 15; cdr3_nt: TGCGCCAGCAGCCAAGAGACAGGGTTCGCAGATACGCAGTATTTT; cdr3_aa: CASSQETGFADTQYF
j_call: TRBJ2-2; d_call: NA; clone_size: many; v_call: TRBV4-1; cdr3_length: 15; cdr3_nt: TGCGCCAGCAGCCCTGTCAGGGGTGGTACCGGGGAGCTGTTTTTT; cdr3_aa: CASSPVRGGTGELFF
j_call: TRBJ2-1; d_call: NA; clone_size: NA; v_call: TRBV5-1; cdr3_length: 13; cdr3_nt: TGCGCCAGCAGTAGCGTCCCCTACAATGAGCAGTTCTTC; cdr3_aa: CASSSVPYNEQFF
j_call: TRBJ2-7; d_call: NA; clone_size: many; v_call: TRBV4-1; cdr3_length: 13; cdr3_nt: TGCGCCAGCAGCCAAGACCGGAGCTACGAGCAGTACTTC; cdr3_aa: CASSQDRSYEQYF
j_call: TRBJ2-7; d_call: NA; clone_size: few; v_call: TRBV3-1; cdr3_length: 14; cdr3_nt: TGTGCCAGCAGCCAAGGGACACGGAACTACGAGCAGTACTTC; cdr3_aa: CASSQGTRNYEQYF
j_call: TRBJ2-3; d_call: NA; clone_size: many; v_call: TRBV4-1; cdr3_length: 16; cdr3_nt: TGCGCCAGCAGCCAAGATTCTAGCATCCGCACAGATACGCAGTATTTT; cdr3_aa: CASSQDSSIRTDTQYF
j_call: TRBJ1-1; d_call: TRBD1; clone_size: NA; v_call: TRBV12-3/TRBV12-4; cdr3_length: 11; cdr3_nt: TGTGCCAGCACCCGGACAGGGAGAGCTTTCTTT; cdr3_aa: CASTRTGRAFF
j_call: TRBJ1-4; d_call: TRBD1; clone_size: few; v_call: TRBV12-3/TRBV12-4; cdr3_length: 14; cdr3_nt: TGTGCCAGCAGTCCGCAGGGGGCACTGGGCCTGCTGTTTTTT; cdr3_aa: CASSPQGALGLLFF
j_call: TRBJ1-5; d_call: NA; clone_size: few; v_call: TRBV15; cdr3_length: 14; cdr3_nt: TGTGCCACCAGCCAGAGGGGAAGCAATCAGCCCCAGCATTTT; cdr3_aa: CATSQRGSNQPQHF
j_call: TRBJ2-3; d_call: NA; clone_size: few; v_call: TRBV20-1; cdr3_length: 14; cdr3_nt: TGCAGTGCTAGAGATCGGCTACACCTCGATACGCAGTATTTT; cdr3_aa: CSARDRLHLDTQYF
j_call: TRBJ1-1; d_call: NA; clone_size: NA; v_call: TRBV12-3/TRBV12-4; cdr3_length: 14; cdr3_nt: TGTGCCAGCAGTTTCACACGGACTAACACTGAAGCTTTCTTT; cdr3_aa: CASSFTRTNTEAFF
j_call: TRBJ2-7; d_call: TRBD2; clone_size: few; v_call: TRBV7-9; cdr3_length: 13; cdr3_nt: TGTGCCAGCAGCACAGGACTAGATCGTCTGCAGTACTTC; cdr3_aa: CASSTGLDRLQYF
j_call: TRBJ2-7; d_call: NA; clone_size: NA; v_call: TRBV9; cdr3_length: 17; cdr3_nt: TGTGCCAGCAGCGTAGGTCCCCTAGCGTCTAGCTCCTACGAGCAGTACTTC; cdr3_aa: CASSVGPLASSSYEQYF
j_call: TRBJ2-2; d_call: NA; clone_size: few; v_call: TRBV11-2; cdr3_length: 16; cdr3_nt: TGTGCCAGCAGCTTAACGAAGGGACTGAACACCGGGGAGCTGTTTTTT; cdr3_aa: CASSLTKGLNTGELFF
j_call: TRBJ2-7; d_call: NA; clone_size: many; v_call: TRBV3-1; cdr3_length: 13; cdr3_nt: TGTGCCAGCAGCCAAGATCTAGGTACGCAGCAGTACTTC; cdr3_aa: CASSQDLGTQQYF
j_call: TRBJ2-2; d_call: TRBD2; clone_size: NA; v_call: TRBV24-1; cdr3_length: 16; cdr3_nt: TGTGCCACCAGTGATGCCGGGGGGAGGGGCACCGGGGAGCTGTTTTTT; cdr3_aa: CATSDAGGRGTGELFF
j_call: TRBJ2-1; d_call: NA; clone_size: many; v_call: TRBV10-3; cdr3_length: 13; cdr3_nt: TGTGCCATCACCCCGACAGTCTACAATGAGCAGTTCTTC; cdr3_aa: CAITPTVYNEQFF
j_call: TRBJ1-2; d_call: TRBD1; clone_size: NA; v_call: TRBV2; cdr3_length: 12; cdr3_nt: TGTGCCAGCAGTTTCAGGGGGCTGAGCTACACCTTC; cdr3_aa: CASSFRGLSYTF
j_call: TRBJ2-3; d_call: TRBD2; clone_size: NA; v_call: TRBV20-1; cdr3_length: 14; cdr3_nt: TGCAGTGCTAGAGTGGGGGGGAACACAGATACGCAGTATTTT; cdr3_aa: CSARVGGNTDTQYF
j_call: TRBJ2-7; d_call: TRBD2; clone_size: few; v_call: TRBV11-2; cdr3_length: 16; cdr3_nt: TGTGCCAGCAGCCGTCTACTAGCGGGAGGAACCTACGAGCAGTACTTC; cdr3_aa: CASSRLLAGGTYEQYF
j_call: TRBJ1-5; d_call: NA; clone_size: few; v_call: TRBV4-1; cdr3_length: 14; cdr3_nt: TGCGCCAGCAGCCAAGCGGGGATGGGGCAGCCCCAGCATTTT; cdr3_aa: CASSQAGMGQPQHF
j_call: TRBJ1-1; d_call: NA; clone_size: many; v_call: TRBV29-1; cdr3_length: 12; cdr3_nt: TGCAGCGTTGGCCAGATCGGAGCTGAAGCTTTCTTT; cdr3_aa: CSVGQIGAEAFF
j_call: TRBJ1-6; d_call: NA; clone_size: many; v_call: TRBV6-5; cdr3_length: 17; cdr3_nt: TGTGCCAGCAGTTACGACGGCAGTAGCTCCTATAATTCACCCCTCCACTTT; cdr3_aa: CASSYDGSSSYNSPLHF
j_call: TRBJ2-1; d_call: TRBD2; clone_size: few; v_call: TRBV12-3/TRBV12-4; cdr3_length: 16; cdr3_nt: TGTGCCAGCAGTATAGGGGTAGCGGGAGAATACAATGAGCAGTTCTTC; cdr3_aa: CASSIGVAGEYNEQFF
j_call: TRBJ2-7; d_call: NA; clone_size: few; v_call: TRBV5-1; cdr3_length: 16; cdr3_nt: TGCGCCAGCAGCTTTGGGTCCGGGGGCGGATCTGGCGAGCAGTACTTC; cdr3_aa: CASSFGSGGGSGEQYF
j_call: TRBJ1-1; d_call: NA; clone_size: NA; v_call: TRBV3-1; cdr3_length: 14; cdr3_nt: TGTGCCAGCAGAAAGGGGGAGGCGGACACTGAAGCTTTCTTT; cdr3_aa: CASRKGEADTEAFF
j_call: TRBJ2-7; d_call: NA; clone_size: NA; v_call: TRBV12-3/TRBV12-4; cdr3_length: 11; cdr3_nt: TGTGCCAGCAGTTTGGGGGAGTTGCAGTACTTC; cdr3_aa: CASSLGELQYF
j_call: TRBJ2-3; d_call: NA; clone_size: NA; v_call: TRBV5-1; cdr3_length: 18; cdr3_nt: TGCGCCAGCAGCTTGGGTCCCGCCCGACTCCATGACACAGATACGCAGTATTTT; cdr3_aa: CASSLGPARLHDTDTQYF
j_call: TRBJ2-3; d_call: NA; clone_size: NA; v_call: TRBV3-1; cdr3_length: 13; cdr3_nt: TGTGCCAGCAGCCAAAAAGGGCCGGATACGCAGTATTTT; cdr3_aa: CASSQKGPDTQYF